A single sample is the source of the 21 T cell receptor beta chains below, sequenced in a study of cytomegalovirus exposure and HLA in healthy donors. Primers included in the PCR were 60 Vbeta and 13 Jbeta primers. Method: immunoSEQ multiplex PCR; TCRdb's copy keeps in-frame clones and lacks some. The table records more than 150,000 clones, about 80% of them present only once. The sample was PBMCs. Every receptor here comes from a woman aged 45-59 years in good health and CMV-seropositive.

This clone was seen a handful of times. V gene TRBV2 combines with J gene TRBJ2-6; a possible D gene is TRBD2 (6 bases). From germline, CDR1 is SNHLY and CDR2 FYNNEI. Trimming cost V 6 bases and J 1 base, with 16 bases left between them. This CDR3 has 17 amino acids. CDR3 nucleotide sequence: TGTGCCAGCAGGGGAGGACTTCCACCTTCTGGGGCCAACGTCCTGACTTTC. Its protein product is CASRGGLPPSGANVLTF.

On this clone itself: An end of the junction does not agree with germline; a read error may underlie this. The chain recombines TRBV6-6 with TRBJ2-3, with 8 bases matching TRBD1. The CDR3 runs 13 residues. Germline V gives CDR1 MNHNY, CDR2 SVGAGI (reference sequence). In nucleotides, the CDR3 is TGTGCCCGCAGTTGGGGCGACGGGACAGGGCAGTATTTT. Translation: CARSWGDGTGQYF.

The chain uses TRBV27 and TRBJ2-7; D might be TRBD2 (5 bases). This CDR3 comprises 15 residues. CDR1 is MNHEY, CDR2 SMNVEV, per germline (reference sequence). V was clipped by 0 bases and J by 7 bases, with 16 bases between them. The CDR3 DNA sequence: TGTGCCAGCAGTTTATCGACCGGAGTTCCGGGGGAGCAGTACTTC. This sequence encodes CASSLSTGVPGEQYF.

The chain combines TRBV27 with TRBJ1-5, with a tentative D call TRBD1 (5 bases). V lost 8 bases and J 4 bases, leaving 12 bases between the germline ends. Looked up from germline, CDR1 is MNHEY and CDR2 is SMNVEV (reference sequence). The CDR3 consists of 13 residues. CDR3 region: CASGWEGNQPQHF. CDR3 nucleotide sequence: TGTGCCAGCGGCTGGGAGGGGAATCAGCCCCAGCATTTT.

The chain links TRBV27 to TRBJ2-3; 11 bases are shared with TRBD2. CDR3 length equals 14 residues. V gave up 6 bases and J gave up 8 bases; unmatched junction bases: 7. Germline V gives CDR1 MNHEY, CDR2 SMNVEV (reference sequence). As DNA, the CDR3 is TGTGCCAGCAGCTTACTAGCGGGGGCCGGTACGCAGTATTTT. Protein product: CASSLLAGAGTQYF.

The chain carries TRBV7-9 and TRBJ1-2; 7 positions agree with TRBD1. The trim removed 8 bases at V and 1 base at J, leaving 4 bases unmatched. CDR3 length: 13 amino acids. CDR1 is SEHNR, CDR2 FQNEAQ, per germline (reference sequence). CDR3 in amino acids: CASGDSDNYGYTF. The DNA of the CDR3 is TGTGCCAGCGGGGACAGTGATAACTATGGCTACACCTTC.

The gene calls are TRBV30 and TRBJ1-6, with 8 bases that match TRBD1. After removal of 0 bases from V and 7 bases from J, the junction contained 5 bases not matched to a gene. The CDR3 has 15 residues. Germline loops: CDR1 GTSNPN, CDR2 SVGIG (reference sequence). CDR3 sequence: CAWSVPGGGNSPLHF. The CDR3 DNA sequence: TGTGCCTGGAGTGTACCAGGGGGCGGAAATTCACCCCTCCACTTT.

The rearrangement uses TRBV11-1 and TRBJ2-3, with 11 bases fitting TRBD2. The germline V gene has CDR1 SGHAT and CDR2 FQDESV (reference sequence). V shed 5 bases, J shed 2 bases, and the junction held 3 bases outside the gene matches. The CDR3 extends over 15 amino acids. The CDR3 here is CASSELAGDTDTQYF. In DNA, the CDR3 is TGTGCCAGCAGCGAACTAGCGGGGGACACAGATACGCAGTATTTT.

This clone was seen a handful of times. The chain has TRBV18 and TRBJ2-7; possibly TRBD1 for D (6 bases). The V gene lost 3 bases and the J gene lost 7 bases, with 13 bases spanning the gap. From germline, CDR1 is KGHSH and CDR2 LQKENI. The CDR3 extends over 13 amino acids. For the CDR3, the DNA is TGTGCCAGCTCACCGAAACAGGGTATGGAGCAGTACTTC. This sequence encodes CASSPKQGMEQYF.

The chain combines TRBV21-1 with TRBJ2-5; no DNA check was done on the table's D call, TRBD2. TRBV21-1 constitutes a pseudogene. The CDR3 sequence is 14 residues long. Here the CDR3 reads CASSSTRRGETQYF. CDR3 bases: TGTGCCAGCAGCTCGACTCGACGGGGAGAGACCCAGTACTTC.

This clone has more than one count but fewer than ten. V is TRBV2 and J is TRBJ1-5; D gene uncertain. Between the trimmed V and J ends, which lost 0 bases and 7 bases, there was a span of 10 bases. The length of the CDR3 is 14 residues. Germline lookup yields CDR1 SNHLY and CDR2 FYNNEI. CDR3 region: CASSEARSLQPQHF. The CDR3 DNA follows: TGTGCCAGCAGTGAAGCTCGGTCTCTCCAGCCCCAGCATTTT.

The V call is TRBV28, the J call TRBJ1-4; TRBD1 is a possible D gene (5 bases). Germline V lookup: CDR1 MDHEN, CDR2 SYDVKM. There are 15 residues in the CDR3. Between the trimmed V and J ends, which lost 6 bases and 7 bases, there was a span of 18 bases. The CDR3 DNA follows: TGTGCCAGCAGACCACGAGCAGGGCTCATTGAAAAACTGTTTTTT. Translated, it gives CASRPRAGLIEKLFF.

This chain joins TRBV7-3 and TRBJ1-2; D might be TRBD1 (5 bases). From germline, CDR1 is SGHTA and CDR2 FQGTGA. The V end was cut by 5 bases, the J end by 4 bases, with 11 bases between. The CDR3 length is 13 residues. CDR3: CASSPVGGYGYTF. The CDR3 DNA is TGTGCCAGCAGCCCGGTGGGGGGCTATGGCTACACCTTC. Together with reference TRBV7-3 and TRBJ1-2, the CDR3 gives the full variable domain: GAGVSQTPSNKVTEKGKYVELRCDPISGHTALYWYRQSLGQGPEFLIYFQGTGAADDSGLPNDRFFAVRPEGSVSTLKIQRTERGDSAVYLCASSPVGGYGYTFGSGTRLTVV.

The J gene is TRBJ1-2, the V gene TRBV28; 7 nucleotides align to TRBD1. V lost 5 bases, J lost 4 bases, and 7 bases stayed unmatched. Germline V gene lookup returns CDR1 MDHEN and CDR2 SYDVKM. The CDR3 contains 14 residues. The CDR3: CASSPGTDTYGYTF. The DNA for the CDR3 is TGTGCCAGCAGTCCCGGGACAGACACCTATGGCTACACCTTC.

This rearrangement joins TRBV19 to TRBJ1-1; D is possibly TRBD1 (6 bases). CDR1 is LNHDA, CDR2 SQIVND, per germline (reference sequence). V dropped 4 bases and J dropped 4 bases, with 16 bases sitting between them. This CDR3 contains 15 residues. CDR3 amino acids: CASSKRQAGSTEAFF. DNA for the CDR3: TGTGCCAGTAGTAAAAGACAGGCCGGGTCCACTGAAGCTTTCTTT.

This clone was detected only once. DNA of the CDR3: TGTGCCAGCAGTACCCCCGGGACTAGCGTCTACGAGCAGTACTTC. Translation gives CASSTPGTSVYEQYF. V gene TRBV27 combines with J gene TRBJ2-7, with 10 bases matching TRBD2. CDR1 and CDR2 from the germline V gene are MNHEY and SMNVEV (reference sequence). V gave up 5 bases and J gave up 3 bases; unmatched junction bases: 7. This CDR3 comprises 15 residues.

The rearrangement uses TRBV6-1 and TRBJ1-2; 7 bases fit TRBD1. The CDR3 covers 13 residues. CDR1 MNHNS and CDR2 SASEGT come from the germline V gene. Trimming removed 2 bases from V and 8 bases from J; junction bases left unmatched: 5. The DNA of the CDR3 is TGTGCCAGCAGTGAATCGACAGGGATCGGCTACACCTTC. As protein: CASSESTGIGYTF.

This chain joins TRBV5-1 and TRBJ2-6; 7 bases line up with TRBD2. This CDR3 has 15 residues. With 4 bases clipped from V and 3 bases from J, the junction kept 4 bases outside the gene matches. CDR1 and CDR2 from the germline V gene are SGHRS and YFSETQ. CDR3 nucleotides: TGCGCCAGCAGCCTCCCGGGAGGTGGGGCCAACGTCCTGACTTTC. Residues: CASSLPGGGANVLTF.

This chain joins TRBV6-1 and TRBJ1-6; D perhaps matches TRBD1 (6 bases). CDR1 MNHNS and CDR2 SASEGT come from the germline V gene. V lost 8 bases and J 6 bases, leaving 14 bases between the germline ends. The CDR3 runs to 14 residues. The chain's CDR3 is CASLIRGSNSPLHF. Written as DNA, the CDR3 is TGTGCCAGCCTTATCAGGGGTTCTAATTCACCCCTCCACTTT.

The chain links TRBV11-2 to TRBJ2-1, with 9 nucleotides matching TRBD1. The CDR3 loop spans 13 amino acids. V lost 4 bases and J lost 11; bases outside the gene matches: 6. The V gene's germline CDR1 is SGHAT and CDR2 FQNNGV. CDR3 sequence reads: CASSYGQGRQQFF. The CDR3 DNA follows: TGTGCCAGCAGCTACGGACAGGGGCGTCAGCAGTTCTTC.

This clone was counted a few times. J is TRBJ1-6 and V is TRBV7-9; possible D gene TRBD1, 5 bases. Per germline, CDR1 SEHNR and CDR2 FQNEAQ (reference sequence). This CDR3 region has 19 residues. The germline V and J ends were trimmed by 0 bases and 0 bases, with 15 bases remaining between them. CDR3 sequence: CASSLAGAFGGSYNSPLHF. For the CDR3, the DNA is TGTGCCAGCAGCTTAGCAGGGGCATTCGGTGGCTCCTATAATTCACCCCTCCACTTT. Based on the CDR3 plus reference TRBV7-9 and TRBJ1-6, the full variable domain is DTGVSQNPRHKITKRGQNVTFRCDPISEHNRLYWYRQTLGQGPEFLTYFQNEAQLEKSRLLSDRFSAERPKGSFSTLEIQRTEQGDSAMYLCASSLAGAFGGSYNSPLHFGNGTRLTVT.